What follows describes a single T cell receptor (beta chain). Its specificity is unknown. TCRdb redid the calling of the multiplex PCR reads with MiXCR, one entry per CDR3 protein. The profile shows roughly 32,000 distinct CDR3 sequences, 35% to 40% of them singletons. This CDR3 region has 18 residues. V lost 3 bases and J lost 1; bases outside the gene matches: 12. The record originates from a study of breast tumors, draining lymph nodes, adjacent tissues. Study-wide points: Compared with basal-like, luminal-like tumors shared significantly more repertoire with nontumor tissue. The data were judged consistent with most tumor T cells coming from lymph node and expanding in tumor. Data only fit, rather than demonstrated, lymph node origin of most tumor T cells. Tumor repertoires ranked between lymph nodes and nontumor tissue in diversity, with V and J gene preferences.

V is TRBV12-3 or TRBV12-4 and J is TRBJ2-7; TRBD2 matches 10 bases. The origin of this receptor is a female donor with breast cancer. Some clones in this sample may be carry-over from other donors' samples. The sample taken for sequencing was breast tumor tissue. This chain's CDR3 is CASSFSARGLANSYEQYF. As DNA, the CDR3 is TGTGCCAGCAGTTTTTCGGCCAGGGGACTAGCGAATTCCTACGAGCAGTACTTC.